This paragraph covers one T cell receptor beta chain sequence. These data belong to a study of blood T cell repertoires in COVID-19. Methods used by the authors: Using reference gene primer amplification, nucleated cell counts were estimated. Some clones are missing from TCRdb's copy, which holds only in-frame ones; the method was immunoSEQ multiplex PCR. That table furnishes V, J and clone size, whereas the DNA furnished D and trimming. The sample comprises roughly 300,000 clones, approximately 87% of which are singletons, and 7.8% rests with the top ten. Germline trimming cut 6 bases from V and 5 bases from J; bases unmatched to any gene: 7. The germline V gene has CDR1 LGHDT and CDR2 YNNKEL (reference sequence). The CDR3 sequence is 14 residues long.

Input material: peripheral blood. This TCR was sampled from a woman aged 50 to 60 who had recovered from COVID-19. The V call is TRBV3-1 (or the pseudogene TRBV3-2), the J call TRBJ2-7; the match to TRBD1 covers 10 bases. CDR3 DNA sequence: TGTGCCAGCAGACCGGGACAGGGGATGCACGAGCAGTACTTC. It translates to CASRPGQGMHEQYF.